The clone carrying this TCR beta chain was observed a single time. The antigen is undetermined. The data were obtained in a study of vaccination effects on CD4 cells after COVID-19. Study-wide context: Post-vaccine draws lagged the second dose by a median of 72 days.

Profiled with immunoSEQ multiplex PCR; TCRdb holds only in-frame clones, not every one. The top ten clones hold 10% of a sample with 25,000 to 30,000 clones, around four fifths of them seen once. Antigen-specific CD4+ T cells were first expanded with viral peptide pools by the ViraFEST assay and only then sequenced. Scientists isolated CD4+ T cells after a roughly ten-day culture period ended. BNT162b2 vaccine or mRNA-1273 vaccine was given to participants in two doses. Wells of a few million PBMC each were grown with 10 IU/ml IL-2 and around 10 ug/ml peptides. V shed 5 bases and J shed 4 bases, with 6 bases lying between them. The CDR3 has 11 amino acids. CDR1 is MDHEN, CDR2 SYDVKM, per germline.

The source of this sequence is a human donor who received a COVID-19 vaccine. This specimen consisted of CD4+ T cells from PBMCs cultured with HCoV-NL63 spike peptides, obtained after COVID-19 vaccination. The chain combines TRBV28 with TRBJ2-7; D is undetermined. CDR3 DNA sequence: TGTGCCAGCAGTCCCCTGTACGAGCAGTACTTC. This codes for CASSPLYEQYF.